A single sample gave rise to the 8 T cell receptor beta chains below, sequenced in a study of T cells in Graves' hyperthyroidism and ophthalmopathy. Regions amplified from RNA transcripts were the TCR beta CDR3 regions. Carried out on the TCR CDR3, a first-round RT-PCR used the HTBI primer set. Using its own MiXCR run on the multiplex PCR reads, TCRdb lists one record per CDR3 protein. The sample contains a few hundred thousand distinct CDR3 sequences, roughly 16% of which appear only once. The sequencing input was blood. The receptors originated from a woman aged 40-49 years with Graves' ophthalmopathy.

V gene TRBV5-1 combines with J gene TRBJ1-1; tentative D call: TRBD1 (6 bases). Germline values: CDR1 SGHRS, CDR2 YFSETQ. Deletions cut 2 bases from V and 1 base from J, with 12 bases between. This CDR3 region has 15 residues. The CDR3 region has the DNA TGCGCCAGCAGCTTACAGGGCCCCTCGAACACTGAAGCTTTCTTT. Amino acids: CASSLQGPSNTEAFF.

This clonotype was recorded many times. The gene calls are TRBV11-1 and TRBJ2-1; 7 nucleotides match TRBD2. The CDR3 loop spans 14 amino acids. Germline V gene data show CDR1 as SGHAT and CDR2 as FQDESV (reference sequence). The J segment lost 12 bases and the V segment lost 1 base, leaving 9 bases of the junction unmatched. CDR3 loop: CASSLGLASDGQFF. CDR3 in DNA: TGTGCCAGCAGCTTAGGACTAGCTTCCGATGGGCAGTTCTTC. The whole variable domain, remainder taken from reference TRBV11-1 and TRBJ2-1, is EAEVAQSPRYKITEKSQAVAFWCDPISGHATLYWYRQILGQGPELLVQFQDESVVDDSQLPKDRFSAERLKGVDSTLKIQPAELGDSAMYLCASSLGLASDGQFFGPGTRLTVL.

This clonotype was counted a few times. The chain carries TRBV25-1 and TRBJ2-2, with D perhaps TRBD1 (6 bases). The ends were cut back, 4 bases at V and 2 bases at J, with 17 bases in the middle. This CDR3 has 17 residues. Germline V gene data show CDR1 as MGHDK and CDR2 as SYGVNS. CDR3 amino acids: CASSAEGGLNNTGELFF. DNA for the CDR3: TGTGCCAGCAGTGCAGAAGGGGGATTGAATAACACCGGGGAGCTGTTTTTT.

Only a few counts were recorded for this clonotype. V and J are TRBV28 and TRBJ1-1, with 11 bases lining up with TRBD1. The CDR3 is 17 amino acids. Germline assignment: CDR1 MDHEN and CDR2 SYDVKM. J gave up 5 bases and V 1 base, and 9 bases lay outside the gene matches. CDR3 DNA sequence: TGTGCCAGCAGTTTATCCTTCGGGACAGGGGGATGGACTGAAGCTTTCTTT. It codes for CASSLSFGTGGWTEAFF.

This sequence joins TRBV12-3 or TRBV12-4 and TRBJ2-7; D perhaps matches TRBD2 (6 bases). V was pared by 4 bases and J by 3 bases, with 10 bases between. The length of the CDR3 is 13 residues. The chain's CDR3 is CASSSIADYEQYF. CDR3 DNA sequence: TGTGCCAGCAGTTCAATAGCGGACTACGAGCAGTACTTC.

The V and J genes are TRBV6-1 and TRBJ1-4; D is unresolved. V was pared by 0 bases and J by 7 bases, with 6 bases between. Germline CDR1 is MNHNS and CDR2 is SASEGT. The CDR3 runs to 13 residues. The CDR3 protein is CASSEAMIEKLFF. The CDR3 bases are TGTGCCAGCAGTGAAGCGATGATTGAAAAACTGTTTTTT.

This clonotype was recorded at least ten times. The V and J genes are TRBV2 and TRBJ2-1; 8 bases match TRBD2. Germline V lookup: CDR1 SNHLY, CDR2 FYNNEI. Trimming took 3 bases from V and 9 from J; bases not matched to a gene: 10. This CDR3 has 15 amino acids. CDR3 DNA: TGTGCCAGCAGTGATTCGGGGGGGCTTGATGGTGAGCAGTTCTTC. It specifies CASSDSGGLDGEQFF.

This clonotype showed up many times. This chain connects TRBV15 to TRBJ2-5; D gene unclear. With 3 bases removed from V and 4 bases from J, the gap between germline ends came to 6 bases. The CDR3 length is 12 residues. The germline CDR1 and CDR2 sequences are LNHNV and YYDKDF (reference sequence). The CDR3 DNA follows: TGTGCCACCAGCAGGCCGCCAGAGACCCAGTACTTC. The encoded protein is CATSRPPETQYF.